This entry is about one TCR beta chain. Its antigen is unidentified. The sample belongs to a study of PD-L1 blockade in urothelial cancer. Turning to the study itself: Patients had been given 0 to 3 earlier chemotherapy regimens. When tumor samples were examined, their median T cell count was 1,400 to 1,500. General study results and limits: For patients with durable benefit, tumor-infiltrating T lymphocytes were more numerous.

Data came from immunoSEQ multiplex PCR; TCRdb stores just in-frame clones and leaves some out. The sample yields approximately 35,000 clones, about a third seen once. V was clipped by 4 bases and J by 4 bases; unmatched bases: 11. Germline V gene sequence: CDR1 MDHEN, CDR2 SYDVKM. The CDR3 consists of 16 residues. The clonotype comes from a man aged 55 to 70 with urothelial cancer. This chain links TRBV28 with TRBJ1-2; 8 nucleotides agree with TRBD1. The material was tumor tissue, obtained before atezolizumab (anti-PD-L1) treatment. This CDR3 is CASSSARQGSGYGYTF. DNA of the CDR3: TGTGCCAGCAGTTCGGCGAGACAGGGGTCGGGCTATGGCTACACCTTC.